These 12 T cell receptor beta chains came from one sample sequenced in a study of monozygotic twins with inflammatory bowel disease. TCRdb reprocessed the 5' RACE reads, with one entry per CDR3 protein and no DNA. The sample has 330,000 or so distinct CDR3 sequences. Sequencing was done on a sample of blood. The receptor set was obtained from a human donor with ulcerative colitis or Crohn's disease, or a healthy co-twin of an affected twin (not recorded which).

The chain employs TRBV4-1 and TRBJ2-2. The V gene's germline CDR1 is MGHRA and CDR2 YSYEKL. The CDR3 loop spans 15 amino acids. The CDR3 here is CASSLSWLNTGELFF.

The rearrangement joins TRBV5-4 to TRBJ1-2; lacking DNA, the TRBD1 call made by TCRdb goes unchecked. Germline V gene lookup returns CDR1 SGHNT and CDR2 YYREEE (reference sequence). The CDR3 has 16 amino acids. The CDR3 loop is CASSLVGQTSNYGYTF. The complete variable domain, with remaining parts taken from reference TRBV5-4 and TRBJ1-2, reads ETGVTQSPTHLIKTRGQQVTLRCSSQSGHNTVSWYQQALGQGPQFIFQYYREEENGRGNFPPRFSGLQFPNYSSELNVNALELDDSALYLCASSLVGQTSNYGYTFGSGTRLTVV.

The genes are TRBV15 and TRBJ2-2. The V gene's germline CDR1 is LNHNV and CDR2 YYDKDF (reference sequence). This CDR3 comprises 13 residues. This CDR3 reads CATSERNTGELFF.

The chain couples TRBV30 to TRBJ1-1; TCRdb picks TRBD1, but there is no DNA to check that call. The CDR3 runs 14 residues. Germline CDR1 GTSNPN, CDR2 SVGIG (reference sequence). The CDR3 reads CATPRGQMNTEAFF.

The genes are TRBV10-3 and TRBJ2-3; TCRdb returns TRBD2, unconfirmable since there is no DNA. This CDR3 spans 18 amino acids. Per germline, CDR1 ENHRY and CDR2 SYGVKD. The CDR3 loop is CAISELPPSGGSTDTQYF.

CDR3 sequence reads: CASSQVLIGGGDGYTF. J is TRBJ1-2 and V is TRBV3-1; TCRdb gives TRBD1 as the D gene, but with no DNA this cannot be confirmed. The CDR3 runs to 16 residues. Per germline, CDR1 LGHDT and CDR2 YNNKEL (reference sequence). Based on the CDR3 plus reference TRBV3-1 and TRBJ1-2, the full variable domain is DTAVSQTPKYLVTQMGNDKSIKCEQNLGHDTMYWYKQDSKKFLKIMFSYNNKELIINETVPNRFSPKSPDKAHLNLHINSLELGDSAVYFCASSQVLIGGGDGYTFGSGTRLTVV.

The chain joins TRBV11-2 to TRBJ2-3; no DNA is available, so the TRBD1 call from TCRdb remains unchecked. Germline CDR1 SGHAT, CDR2 FQNNGV. The CDR3 consists of 16 residues. CDR3 sequence reads: CASSLAGTGPEDTQYF.

V and J are TRBV6-1 and TRBJ2-5; without DNA, the TCRdb call of TRBD2 cannot be checked. The CDR3 length is 15 residues. Germline assignment: CDR1 MNHNS and CDR2 SASEGT. The CDR3 spells CASTLLAGGRGTQYF.

The chain is built from TRBV24-1 and TRBJ2-7; as DNA is missing, the TRBD1 call by TCRdb cannot be tested. This CDR3 has 15 amino acids. The germline gives CDR1 KGHDR, CDR2 SFDVKD. CDR3 residues: CATSDGTASLYEQYF.

V and J are TRBV7-2 and TRBJ1-4. The CDR3 consists of 13 residues. Germline CDR1 SGHTA, CDR2 FQGNSA. CDR3 sequence reads: CASSLRFGEKLFF.

The V gene is TRBV12-3 or TRBV12-4, the J gene TRBJ1-3. The CDR3 has 16 amino acids. CDR3 region: CASSLARGGGRNTIYF.

The chain recombines TRBV4-1 with TRBJ2-3. Germline V lookup: CDR1 MGHRA, CDR2 YSYEKL. The CDR3 totals 13 residues. The CDR3 loop is CASSQEATDTQYF.